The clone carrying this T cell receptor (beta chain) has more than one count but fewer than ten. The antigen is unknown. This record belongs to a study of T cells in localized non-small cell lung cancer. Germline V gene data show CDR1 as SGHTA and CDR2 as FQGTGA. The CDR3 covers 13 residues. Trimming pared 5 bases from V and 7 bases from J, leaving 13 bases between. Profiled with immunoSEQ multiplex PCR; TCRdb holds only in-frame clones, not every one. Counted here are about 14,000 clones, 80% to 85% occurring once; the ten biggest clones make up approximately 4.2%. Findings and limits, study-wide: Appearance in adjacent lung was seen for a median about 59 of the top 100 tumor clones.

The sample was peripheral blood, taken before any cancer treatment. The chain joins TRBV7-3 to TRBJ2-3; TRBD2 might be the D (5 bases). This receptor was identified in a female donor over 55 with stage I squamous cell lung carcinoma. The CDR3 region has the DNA TGTGCCAGCAGCCTCGCAAGGGAGAATACGCAGTATTTT. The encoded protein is CASSLARENTQYF.